This TCR beta chain was sequenced for a study of early T cells in non-severe SARS-CoV-2 infection. This clonotype was counted at least ten times. From the 5' RACE reads, TCRdb called clonotypes with MiXCR, one entry per CDR3 protein. The sample includes around 70,000 distinct CDR3 sequences, 9% to 15% of them seen just once. CDR3 length equals 14 residues. Per the germline V gene, CDR1 is MNHNS and CDR2 is SASEGT. Trimming shortened V by 8 bases and J by 1 base, and 14 bases separated the two germline ends. The chain is built from TRBV6-1 and TRBJ1-1; the D gene is possibly TRBD1 (5 bases). Sequenced sample: whole blood. The sequence was collected from an adult who was a healthcare worker with PCR-confirmed SARS-CoV-2 infection or an uninfected control (not recorded which). The CDR3 DNA is TGTGCCAGCCGCAGGGAAAGGACGAACACTGAAGCTTTCTTT. Protein product: CASRRERTNTEAFF.